This T cell receptor beta chain was sequenced during a study of long-term antiretroviral therapy in people with HIV. General study points: Possibly under older ART regimens, blood was drawn between the mid-2000s and the late 2010s.

This clone came up once. The antigen remains undetermined. Samples were assayed with immunoSEQ v3.0 at survey level. The assay was immunoSEQ multiplex PCR, and TCRdb's table has in-frame clones only and misses some. The data contain approximately 17,000 clones, 80% to 90% of them singletons. The TCR was taken from a woman under 30 with HIV. This specimen consisted of unsorted PBMCs, obtained 0.6 years after starting antiretroviral therapy.

The CDR3 reads CASSLTRELGYEQYF. The CDR3 bases are TGCGCCAGCAGCTTGACCAGGGAGCTGGGCTACGAGCAGTACTTC. The rearrangement links TRBV5-1 to TRBJ2-7; D is possibly TRBD1 or TRBD2 (5 bases each). The V end lost 1 base, the J end lost 3 bases, and 14 bases lay between the germline ends. The CDR3 totals 15 residues. CDR1 and CDR2 from the germline V gene are SGHRS and YFSETQ.